There are a few counts of the clone carrying this T cell receptor beta chain. This sample was included in a study of blood T cell repertoires in COVID-19. Overall study context: Whether acute or convalescent, the COVID-19 samples came from the United States, Italy and Spain. T cells, B-cell-depleted T cells, or PBMCs supplied cDNA or gDNA.

Original analysis: Amplifying reference gene primers gave estimates of nucleated cell counts. The data were produced by immunoSEQ multiplex PCR, yet TCRdb's version contains in-frame clones alone and is incomplete. Clone size and V and J calls were adopted from that table, with D and trimming inferred from the DNA. The sample comprises about 130,000 clones, 75% to 85% of which are singletons, and around 20% rests with the top ten. The CDR3 spans 17 residues. The ends lost 4 bases at V and 5 bases at J; junction bases unmatched: 9. The germline V gene has CDR1 SGHRS and CDR2 YFSETQ. Sequences were obtained from peripheral blood. The chain employs TRBV5-1 and TRBJ2-2; 12 positions match TRBD1. The TCR was taken from a man aged 80 or over with acute or convalescent COVID-19. In DNA, the CDR3 is TGCGCCAGCAGCGTAACCGGGACAGGGGGCAAAACCGGGGAGCTGTTTTTT. This encodes CASSVTGTGGKTGELFF.